These 29 T cell receptor beta chains share one sample of origin, sequenced in a study of T cells in Graves' hyperthyroidism and ophthalmopathy. Template material for amplifying TCR beta CDR3 regions consisted of RNA transcripts. Using the HTBI primer set, a first-round RT-PCR was run on the TCR CDR3. TCRdb reprocessed the multiplex PCR reads via MiXCR and lists one record per CDR3 protein. This table has about 400,000 distinct CDR3 sequences, more than 15% appearing once. Sequencing was carried out using blood. Receptor source: a woman aged 18-29 years with Graves' hyperthyroidism that later progressed to Graves' ophthalmopathy.

In its sample, this clonotype was seen many times. This chain joins TRBV29-1 and TRBJ2-1; 7 bases align to TRBD2. The germline gives CDR1 SQVTM, CDR2 ANQGSEA. The CDR3 runs 13 residues. V trimming: 4 bases; J trimming: 4 bases; junction bases outside the gene matches: 4. CDR3 bases: TGCAGCGTTGTTCCAGCGGGATACAATGAGCAGTTCTTC. Translated, it gives CSVVPAGYNEQFF.

This clonotype has more than one count but fewer than ten. This chain connects TRBV20-1 to TRBJ2-7, with D possibly matching TRBD2 (6 bases). This CDR3 is built from 13 residues. V lost 4 bases and J 6 bases, leaving 16 bases between the germline ends. Germline lookup yields CDR1 DFQATT and CDR2 SNEGSKA (reference sequence). The CDR3 reads CSAKPGLPSEQYF. CDR3 bases: TGCAGTGCTAAACCGGGACTCCCATCCGAGCAGTACTTC.

This clonotype was counted only a few times. This chain links TRBV6-5 with TRBJ2-1; D may be TRBD1 or TRBD2 (6 bases each). CDR3 size: 17 residues. Trimming left V 0 bases short and J 4 bases short, with 16 bases between. The germline V gene has CDR1 MNHEY and CDR2 SVGAGI. The CDR3, as DNA: TGTGCCAGCAGTTACTCGATCATCCAGGGGAGGTACAATGAGCAGTTCTTC. This encodes CASSYSIIQGRYNEQFF.

To note about this clonotype: Possible read error: a much larger clone is one base away. This chain links TRBV7-9 with TRBJ2-3; D unresolved. Germline V gene sequence: CDR1 SEHNR, CDR2 FQNEAQ (reference sequence). This CDR3 has 12 amino acids. Here the CDR3 DNA reads TGTACCAGCAGCTCCTCGGTGGATACGCAGTATTTT. Its protein is CTSSSSVDTQYF.

This clonotype has ten or more counts. V and J are TRBV12-3 or TRBV12-4 and TRBJ2-1; 14 bases are a match to TRBD2. After removal of 4 bases from V and 11 bases from J, the junction contained 7 bases not matched to a gene. The CDR3 extends over 15 amino acids. The CDR3 here is CASSWGLAGVGKQFF. The CDR3 nucleotides are TGTGCCAGCAGTTGGGGACTAGCGGGAGTCGGTAAGCAGTTCTTC.

Here the CDR3 reads CASSLGSGRINEQYF. In nucleotides, the CDR3 is TGTGCCAGCAGTTTAGGTAGCGGGAGAATCAACGAGCAGTACTTC. The rearrangement links TRBV12-3 or TRBV12-4 to TRBJ2-7; 9 positions agree with TRBD2. The CDR3 is 15 residues long. Trimming removed 1 base from V and 5 bases from J; junction bases left unmatched: 6.

This chain connects TRBV28 to TRBJ1-2, with D perhaps matching TRBD1 (5 bases). Trimming removed 0 bases from V and 5 bases from J, with 10 bases in between. Looked up from germline, CDR1 is MDHEN and CDR2 is SYDVKM. The CDR3 is 14 amino acids. This chain's CDR3 is CASSLWRGGYGYTF. DNA for the CDR3: TGTGCCAGCAGTTTATGGAGGGGAGGGTATGGCTACACCTTC.

This clonotype has ten or more counts. The chain combines TRBV20-1 with TRBJ1-1; D ambiguous. CDR1 is DFQATT and CDR2 is SNEGSKA in the germline V gene (reference sequence). The CDR3 loop spans 16 amino acids. V was shortened by 1 base and J by 1 base, with 16 bases between the two germline ends. The CDR3 coding sequence is TGCAGTGCTAGAGCATACAGAGGGAAAGCGAACACTGAAGCTTTCTTT. Encoded protein: CSARAYRGKANTEAFF.

The chain combines TRBV11-2 with TRBJ1-1; 7 bases agree with TRBD1. The junction had 6 bases not matched to a gene; V was cut back by 5 bases and J by 6 bases. From germline, CDR1 is SGHAT and CDR2 FQNNGV. The CDR3 has 13 residues. CDR3 nucleotide sequence: TGTGCCAGCAGCCCGACAGGGAGTTCTGAAGCTTTCTTT. It codes for CASSPTGSSEAFF.

In its sample, this clonotype was seen many times. The chain combines TRBV20-1 with TRBJ2-5; the D is unclear. The ends were cut back, 0 bases at V and 2 bases at J, with 13 bases in the middle. The CDR3 sequence is 15 residues long. Germline loops: CDR1 DFQATT, CDR2 SNEGSKA (reference sequence). CDR3 nucleotides: TGCAGTGCTAGAGATCCGCAGAAATCTCAAGAGACCCAGTACTTC. Amino acid sequence: CSARDPQKSQETQYF.

This clonotype was seen many times. This chain uses TRBV3-1 with TRBJ2-5, with 7 bases that match TRBD1. Trimming removed 8 bases from V and 0 bases from J; junction bases left unmatched: 6. The CDR3 sequence is 14 residues long. Looked up from germline, CDR1 is LGHDT and CDR2 is YNNKEL (reference sequence). CDR3 DNA: TGTGCCAGCGGGACAGCGGCATACCAAGAGACCCAGTACTTC. This gives the protein CASGTAAYQETQYF.

The gene calls are TRBV10-3 and TRBJ1-5; 8 nucleotides match TRBD1. Germline V gene data show CDR1 as ENHRY and CDR2 as SYGVKD. The trim removed 9 bases at V and 6 bases at J, leaving 4 bases unmatched. This CDR3 contains 12 residues. The CDR3 DNA is TGTGCCATGCAGGGGGCCGCTCAGCCCCAGCATTTT. Residues: CAMQGAAQPQHF.

A word on this clonotype: A single base separates this from a much larger clone, so it may be a read error. This sequence joins TRBV10-3 and TRBJ1-2, with D possibly TRBD1 on 5 matching bases. CDR3 length: 13 amino acids. Trimming pared 2 bases from V and 7 bases from J, leaving 11 bases between. CDR1 is ENHRY and CDR2 is SYGVKD in the germline V gene. The CDR3 region is CAISEGATCGYTF. The DNA for the CDR3 is TGTGCCATCAGTGAGGGGGCGACCTGTGGCTACACCTTC.

The chain couples TRBV19 to TRBJ2-7, with D unresolved. Per the germline V gene, CDR1 is LNHDA and CDR2 is SQIVND (reference sequence). The V and J ends lost 6 bases and 0 bases respectively, with 9 bases between them. The CDR3 covers 13 residues. As DNA, the CDR3 is TGTGCCAGTAGGGGGTGGAGCTCCTACGAGCAGTACTTC. This encodes CASRGWSSYEQYF.

The V gene is TRBV5-4, the J gene TRBJ1-3, with D possibly matching TRBD1 (6 bases). The germline V and J ends were trimmed by 4 bases and 5 bases, with 19 bases remaining between them. The CDR3 runs to 16 residues. Germline CDR1 and CDR2: SGHNT and YYREEE (reference sequence). The CDR3: CASSPAGGRRRNTIYF. CDR3 coding DNA: TGTGCCAGCAGCCCAGCGGGGGGCAGGCGACGAAACACCATATATTTT.

A few counts support this clonotype. V is TRBV6-4 and J is TRBJ2-3; 10 bases agree with TRBD2. Per germline, CDR1 MRHNA and CDR2 SNTAGT. Trimming removed 6 bases from V and 2 bases from J; junction bases left unmatched: 5. This CDR3 has 15 amino acids. The CDR3 sequence: CASSHTSGNTDTQYF. In nucleotides, the CDR3 is TGTGCCAGCAGCCATACTAGCGGGAACACAGATACGCAGTATTTT.

Only a few counts were recorded for this clonotype. The chain joins TRBV2 to TRBJ1-5; 8 bases map to TRBD1. The ends lost 6 bases at V and 6 bases at J; junction bases unmatched: 7. This CDR3 is built from 14 residues. CDR1 and CDR2 from the germline V gene are SNHLY and FYNNEI. The CDR3 DNA sequence: TGTGCCAGCAGAGAGGACAGGGAGAGTCAGCCCCAGCATTTT. Residues: CASREDRESQPQHF.

Ten or more counts support this clonotype. The V call is TRBV20-1, the J call TRBJ2-7, with D hard to call. From germline, CDR1 is DFQATT and CDR2 SNEGSKA (reference sequence). The CDR3 is 12 residues long. The ends were cut back, 3 bases at V and 6 bases at J, with 12 bases in the middle. This CDR3 reads CSASKELGEQYF. The CDR3 coding sequence is TGCAGTGCTAGTAAGGAGCTCGGCGAGCAGTACTTC.

A few counts support this clonotype. The chain employs TRBV5-6 and TRBJ1-5; 10 nucleotides align to TRBD1. Germline assignment: CDR1 SGHDT and CDR2 YYEEEE. The CDR3 consists of 19 residues. J lost 2 bases, V lost 4 bases, and 15 bases had no gene match. CDR3 residues: CASSPDRGQENGGNQPQHF. The CDR3 bases are TGTGCCAGCAGCCCAGACAGGGGGCAGGAAAATGGTGGCAATCAGCCCCAGCATTTT.

This clonotype was seen many times. The genes are TRBV6-2 or TRBV6-3 and TRBJ2-6; D unresolved. Trimming removed 6 bases at V and 0 bases at J, with 9 bases between. This CDR3 contains 15 residues. The germline CDR1 and CDR2 sequences are MNHEY and SVGEGT. Here the CDR3 DNA reads TGTGCCAGCAGCCGTAGGAGCTCTGGGGCCAACGTCCTGACTTTC. Translating it yields CASSRRSSGANVLTF.

This clonotype was counted only a few times. The chain is built from TRBV6-5 and TRBJ2-1, with 13 bases fitting TRBD2. CDR1 is MNHEY, CDR2 SVGAGI, per germline. This CDR3 is built from 20 residues. J lost 4 bases, V lost 0 bases, and 12 bases had no gene match. The CDR3 protein is CASSYSIGTSGERLYNEQFF. CDR3 sequence (DNA): TGTGCCAGCAGTTACTCGATTGGGACTAGCGGGGAACGTCTGTACAATGAGCAGTTCTTC.

With regard to this clonotype: It may be a read error: a sequence one base away is much more abundant. The J gene is TRBJ2-1, the V gene TRBV20-1; the match to TRBD2 covers 11 bases. The J call is doubtful: the DNA matches TRBJ2-7 better. The CDR3 spans 13 residues. Germline values: CDR1 DFQATT, CDR2 SNEGSKA (reference sequence). In DNA, the CDR3 is TGCAGTGCCGGGACTAGCGGACACAATGAGCAGTACTTC. Translated: CSAGTSGHNEQYF.

This clonotype was recorded a few times. The gene calls are TRBV20-1 and TRBJ2-6; D is unclear. Germline assignment: CDR1 DFQATT and CDR2 SNEGSKA (reference sequence). The ends were cut back, 1 base at V and 0 bases at J, with 13 bases in the middle. The CDR3 runs 17 residues. In nucleotides, the CDR3 is TGCAGTGCTAGAGCGACGACGGAGAGCTCTGGGGCCAACGTCCTGACTTTC. It translates to CSARATTESSGANVLTF.

The sample holds many counts of this clonotype. The chain joins TRBV20-1 to TRBJ2-1, with 9 bases lining up with TRBD2. Trimming cost V 4 bases and J 4 bases; bases outside gene matches: 8. CDR1 DFQATT and CDR2 SNEGSKA come from the germline V gene (reference sequence). CDR3 length: 15 residues. DNA of the CDR3: TGCAGTGCTATCCGTAGCGGGAGAGCATACAATGAGCAGTTCTTC. Amino acids: CSAIRSGRAYNEQFF.

This clonotype has ten or more counts. This chain uses TRBV28 with TRBJ2-5, with D uncertain. The CDR3 is 15 residues long. Trimming pared 8 bases from V and 2 bases from J, leaving 18 bases between. Germline V gene data show CDR1 as MDHEN and CDR2 as SYDVKM. The CDR3 loop reads CASGNELVGQETQYF. The CDR3 nucleotides read TGTGCCAGCGGTAATGAGCTCGTGGGGCAAGAGACCCAGTACTTC. Filled out from reference TRBV28 and TRBJ2-5, the complete variable domain reads DVKVTQSSRYLVKRTGEKVFLECVQDMDHENMFWYRQDPGLGLRLIYFSYDVKMKEKGDIPEGYSVSREKKERFSLILESASTNQTSMYLCASGNELVGQETQYFGPGTRLLVL.

This clonotype has at least ten counts. The chain is built from TRBV12-5 and TRBJ2-3, with unresolved D. V was trimmed by 0 bases and J by 6 bases, leaving 16 bases between them. The germline gives CDR1 LGHNT, CDR2 FRNRAP. The CDR3 is 16 residues long. CDR3 DNA sequence: TGTGCTAGTGGTTTGGTACTGGGTACTCGTGTGGATACGCAGTATTTT. This translates into CASGLVLGTRVDTQYF.

This clonotype appeared many times. This sequence joins TRBV19 and TRBJ2-7, with 7 bases aligning to TRBD2. There are 14 residues in the CDR3. V was pared by 3 bases and J by 6 bases, with 8 bases of the junction left unmatched. The germline gives CDR1 LNHDA, CDR2 SQIVND (reference sequence). The chain's CDR3 is CASSIGDYYSEQYF. The CDR3, as DNA: TGTGCCAGTAGTATCGGGGACTACTATTCCGAGCAGTACTTC.

The genes are TRBV10-3 and TRBJ2-5; D is ambiguous. Trimming stripped 3 bases from V and 2 bases from J, with 10 bases between. The V gene's germline CDR1 is ENHRY and CDR2 SYGVKD. The CDR3 has 14 amino acids. Here the CDR3 DNA reads TGTGCCATCAGTGACTGGACGGAACAAGAGACCCAGTACTTC. Protein: CAISDWTEQETQYF.

At least ten counts were recorded for this clonotype. The V gene is TRBV5-4, the J gene TRBJ2-1; 10 nucleotides align to TRBD2. Germline CDR1 is SGHNT and CDR2 is YYREEE (reference sequence). There are 14 residues in the CDR3. The trim removed 5 bases at V and 9 bases at J, leaving 8 bases unmatched. The CDR3 DNA reads as TGTGCCAGCAGAACCAGCGGGAGGGGGCTTGAGCAGTTCTTC. Its translation is CASRTSGRGLEQFF. Full variable domain (outside the CDR3, taken from reference TRBV5-4 and TRBJ2-1): ETGVTQSPTHLIKTRGQQVTLRCSSQSGHNTVSWYQQALGQGPQFIFQYYREEENGRGNFPPRFSGLQFPNYSSELNVNALELDDSALYLCASRTSGRGLEQFFGPGTRLTVL.